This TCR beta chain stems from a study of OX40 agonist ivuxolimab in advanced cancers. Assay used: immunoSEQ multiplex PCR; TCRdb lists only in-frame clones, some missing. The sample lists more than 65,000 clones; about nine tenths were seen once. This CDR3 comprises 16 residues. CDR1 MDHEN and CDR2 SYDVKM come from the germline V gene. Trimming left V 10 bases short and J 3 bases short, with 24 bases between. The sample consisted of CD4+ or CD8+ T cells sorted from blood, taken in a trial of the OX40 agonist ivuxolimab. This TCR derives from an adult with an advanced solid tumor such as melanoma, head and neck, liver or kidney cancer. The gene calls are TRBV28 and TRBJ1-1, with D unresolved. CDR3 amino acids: CANSTTRVEVDTEAFF. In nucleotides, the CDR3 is TGTGCCAATTCCACGACAAGGGTGGAGGTTGACACTGAAGCTTTCTTT.